This T cell receptor (beta chain) is drawn from a study of blood T cell repertoires in COVID-19. The repertoire was sequenced with immunoSEQ multiplex PCR; TCRdb's copy has only in-frame clones and lacks some. The sample records fewer than 20,000 clones, roughly 84% being singletons. V lost 2 bases and J 3 bases, leaving 12 bases between the germline ends. In germline, CDR1 is LGHDT, CDR2 YNNKEL (reference sequence). This CDR3 contains 15 residues. V usage is TRBV3-1 (or the pseudogene TRBV3-2) and J usage is TRBJ2-3, with D possibly matching TRBD2 (5 bases). The sample consisted of peripheral blood. The clonotype comes from a human donor with active COVID-19. The donor label of this sample is uncertain. The CDR3 spells CASSQPLLGTDTQYF. The DNA of the CDR3 is TGTGCCAGCAGCCAACCGCTACTAGGGACAGATACGCAGTATTTT.